The 27 T cell receptor beta chains below were found in one sample sequenced in a study of vaccination effects on CD4 cells after COVID-19. No antigen has been identified for these receptors. Antigen-specific CD4+ T cells expanded by the ViraFEST assay with viral peptide pools were then sequenced. The culture ran for approximately 10 days, and then CD4+ T cells were isolated. The person acquired a PCR-confirmed SARS-CoV-2 infection between March and December 2020. Participants were given two doses of BNT162b2 or mRNA-1273 vaccine. The repertoire was sequenced with immunoSEQ multiplex PCR; TCRdb's copy has only in-frame clones and lacks some. The repertoire holds around 15,000 clones, with over 65% as singletons. The input for sequencing was CD4+ T cells from PBMCs cultured with SARS-CoV-2 spike peptides, taken after COVID-19 vaccination. The source is a human donor who had a prior SARS-CoV-2 infection.

CDR3 sequence (DNA): TGTGCCAGCAGTTACTTGGGACAGTCGGTGGAGCTGTTTTTT. Encoded protein: CASSYLGQSVELFF. The chain recombines TRBV6-2 or TRBV6-3 with TRBJ2-2, with TRBD1 identical over 7 bases. V gave up 1 base and J gave up 10 bases; unmatched junction bases: 6. Per germline, CDR1 MNHEY and CDR2 SVGEGT. The CDR3 covers 14 residues.

The genes are TRBV19 and TRBJ2-5; D uncertain. V was clipped by 5 bases and J by 5 bases, with 18 bases between them. Germline V gives CDR1 LNHDA, CDR2 SQIVND (reference sequence). There are 15 residues in the CDR3. CDR3: CASSSTSYARETQYF. The CDR3 nucleotides are TGTGCCAGTAGTTCAACAAGCTACGCCCGGGAGACCCAGTACTTC. Full variable domain (remainder filled in from reference TRBV19 and TRBJ2-5): DGGITQSPKYLFRKEGQNVTLSCEQNLNHDAMYWYRQDPGQGLRLIYYSQIVNDFQKGDIAEGYSVSREKKESFPLTVTSAQKNPTAFYLCASSSTSYARETQYFGPGTRLLVL.

The rearrangement joins TRBV2 to TRBJ1-2; D is possibly TRBD1 (6 bases). CDR1 is SNHLY and CDR2 is FYNNEI in the germline V gene. This CDR3 is 12 amino acids long. V lost 6 bases to trimming and J lost 8 bases, with 13 bases between them. The DNA for the CDR3 is TGTGCCAGCAGCCACGGACAGCTCGGCTACACCTTC. Residues: CASSHGQLGYTF.

The chain employs TRBV9 and TRBJ2-3; TRBD1 might be the D (5 bases). The CDR3 has 17 amino acids. V lost 3 bases to trimming and J lost 2 bases, with 19 bases between them. Per the germline V gene, CDR1 is SGDLS and CDR2 is YYNGEE. The CDR3 region is CASSGRVGQGYTDTQYF. CDR3 DNA sequence: TGTGCCAGCAGCGGTCGGGTGGGGCAGGGCTACACAGATACGCAGTATTTT.

The chain joins TRBV2 to TRBJ2-1; 9 bases fit TRBD2. The trim removed 6 bases at V and 6 bases at J, leaving 9 bases unmatched. The CDR3 runs to 15 residues. Germline V gene lookup returns CDR1 SNHLY and CDR2 FYNNEI. This chain's CDR3 is CASSIGGRAINEQFF. Written as DNA, the CDR3 is TGTGCCAGCAGCATAGGCGGGAGGGCCATCAATGAGCAGTTCTTC.

The CDR3 DNA follows: TGTGCCACCAGCAGGTTAACAGGGGGTAACACTGAAGCTTTCTTT. Translation gives CATSRLTGGNTEAFF. The J gene is TRBJ1-1, the V gene TRBV15, with 8 nucleotides matching TRBD1. Germline trimming cut 3 bases from V and 2 bases from J; bases unmatched to any gene: 5. The germline gives CDR1 LNHNV, CDR2 YYDKDF (reference sequence). This CDR3 is 15 amino acids long.

The chain employs TRBV5-1 and TRBJ1-4; D is unresolved. The CDR3 covers 15 residues. Trimming took off 4 bases at V and 0 bases at J, with 10 bases between the two ends. Germline V gene lookup returns CDR1 SGHRS and CDR2 YFSETQ. This CDR3 reads CASSLSPATNEKLFF. The CDR3 nucleotides read TGCGCCAGCAGCCTGAGCCCCGCAACTAATGAAAAACTGTTTTTT.

In its sample, this clone is medium-sized. This rearrangement joins TRBV19 to TRBJ1-2, with unresolved D. Trimming stripped 3 bases from V and 3 bases from J, with 8 bases between. This CDR3 spans 13 amino acids. Germline loops: CDR1 LNHDA, CDR2 SQIVND (reference sequence). CDR3 residues: CASSIHGDYGYTF. CDR3 bases: TGTGCCAGTAGTATCCATGGGGACTATGGCTACACCTTC.

This chain connects TRBV27 to TRBJ2-1; TRBD1 might be the D (6 bases). CDR1 is MNHEY, CDR2 SMNVEV, per germline (reference sequence). The ends were cut back, 6 bases at V and 7 bases at J, with 13 bases in the middle. This CDR3 comprises 13 residues. CDR3 region: CASRLGAWNEQFF. For the CDR3, the DNA is TGTGCCAGCAGGTTGGGGGCTTGGAATGAGCAGTTCTTC.

This chain links TRBV11-3 with TRBJ2-1, with unresolved D. Germline V gene lookup returns CDR1 SGHNT and CDR2 YENEEA. The CDR3 consists of 13 residues. V lost 1 base and J 6 bases, leaving 7 bases between the germline ends. The CDR3 nucleotides read TGTGCCAGCAGCTTAGGTAATGGCAATGAGCAGTTCTTC. Protein product: CASSLGNGNEQFF.

This clone is termed medium-sized. In DNA, the CDR3 is TGTGCCAGCAGCCGGGACACAGGGTTAGATCCCACCGAGCAGTACTTC. It is translated as CASSRDTGLDPTEQYF. The chain couples TRBV4-2 to TRBJ2-7; D perhaps matches TRBD1 (6 bases). Trimming took off 4 bases at V and 6 bases at J, with 22 bases between the two ends. The germline CDR1 and CDR2 sequences are LGHNA and YNFKEQ. The CDR3 length is 16 residues.

This clone turned up a few times. The chain is built from TRBV27 and TRBJ2-7; 7 bases map to TRBD2. The CDR3 runs 13 residues. Germline V gene lookup returns CDR1 MNHEY and CDR2 SMNVEV (reference sequence). Unmatched junction bases numbered 3, after V lost 2 bases and J lost 5 bases. This CDR3 reads CASSLISGDEQYF. CDR3 sequence (DNA): TGTGCCAGCAGTTTAATCAGCGGGGACGAGCAGTACTTC.

The V gene is TRBV27, the J gene TRBJ2-1; TRBD2 might be the D (5 bases). Germline CDR1 reads MNHEY; CDR2 reads SMNVEV (reference sequence). The ends were cut back, 5 bases at V and 3 bases at J, with 20 bases in the middle. The CDR3 has 17 residues. CDR3 region: CASSHTRGSRIYNEQFF. The CDR3 DNA is TGTGCCAGCAGTCACACGAGAGGGAGCCGGATCTACAATGAGCAGTTCTTC.

This clone was counted between two and nine times. The chain carries TRBV6-2 or TRBV6-3 and TRBJ2-7, with 7 bases fitting TRBD1. Trimming cost V 6 bases and J 9 bases; bases outside gene matches: 8. Germline assignment: CDR1 MNHEY and CDR2 SVGEGT. This CDR3 is built from 12 residues. In DNA form, the CDR3 reads TGTGCCAGCAGCCCACGAACAGGGGTGCAGTACTTC. Its protein product is CASSPRTGVQYF.

The chain uses TRBV21-1 and TRBJ2-7; the table's D call, TRBD1, has no DNA check behind it. TRBV21-1 is a documented pseudogene. This CDR3 is built from 17 residues. The CDR3 DNA sequence: TGTGCCAGCAGCAGGGGCTCTCCGACAGGGCGAAGCTACGAGCAGTACTTC. This sequence encodes CASSRGSPTGRSYEQYF.

The chain combines TRBV19 with TRBJ2-7, with TRBD2 as a possible D gene (6 bases). The CDR3 is 14 residues long. The germline V and J ends were trimmed by 2 bases and 3 bases, with 11 bases remaining between them. The germline CDR1 and CDR2 sequences are LNHDA and SQIVND (reference sequence). The CDR3 DNA follows: TGTGCCAGTAGTATAAGGGGACTGGGCTACGAGCAGTACTTC. It is translated as CASSIRGLGYEQYF.

The chain uses TRBV2 and TRBJ2-7, with D perhaps being TRBD1 or TRBD2 (5 bases each). V dropped 6 bases and J dropped 5 bases, with 17 bases sitting between them. The CDR3 is 14 residues long. Germline loops: CDR1 SNHLY, CDR2 FYNNEI. As DNA, the CDR3 is TGTGCCAGCAGCCCTAGGGACCCAGGAGACGAGCAGTACTTC. It encodes CASSPRDPGDEQYF.

The rearrangement links TRBV5-1 to TRBJ2-1; TRBD2 matches at 8 bases. J gave up 8 bases and V 4 bases, and 17 bases lay outside the gene matches. CDR3 length equals 17 residues. Looked up from germline, CDR1 is SGHRS and CDR2 is YFSETQ. This chain's CDR3 is CASSRPAWALGRDEQFF. CDR3 coding DNA: TGCGCCAGCAGCCGTCCCGCCTGGGCCCTCGGGAGGGATGAGCAGTTCTTC.

This rearrangement joins TRBV7-9 to TRBJ1-4, with TRBD1 matching over 9 bases. With 1 base clipped from V and 8 bases from J, the junction kept 14 bases outside the gene matches. Germline-derived CDR1 and CDR2 are SEHNR and FQNEAQ (reference sequence). The CDR3 has 18 amino acids. In nucleotides, the CDR3 is TGTGCCAGCAGCTTAGTAGACAGGGGGTTAAGTCCCGTCGAAAAACTGTTTTTT. Translated, it gives CASSLVDRGLSPVEKLFF.

V usage is TRBV7-9 and J usage is TRBJ1-2; the D is unclear. This CDR3 spans 17 amino acids. Germline V gene data show CDR1 as SEHNR and CDR2 as FQNEAQ (reference sequence). The V gene lost 6 bases and the J gene lost 1 base, with 21 bases spanning the gap. The CDR3 loop is CASRPPGRSLVNYGYTF. The CDR3 DNA is TGTGCCAGCAGACCCCCGGGGAGATCCCTAGTTAACTATGGCTACACCTTC. The full variable domain, rest sourced from reference TRBV7-9 and TRBJ1-2, is DTGVSQNPRHKITKRGQNVTFRCDPISEHNRLYWYRQTLGQGPEFLTYFQNEAQLEKSRLLSDRFSAERPKGSFSTLEIQRTEQGDSAMYLCASRPPGRSLVNYGYTFGSGTRLTVV.

Relative to its sample, this clone is large (0.1 to 1%). The rearrangement joins TRBV6-5 to TRBJ2-7, with D perhaps matching TRBD1 (6 bases). Trimming left V 4 bases short and J 0 bases short, with 13 bases between. The CDR3 has 15 amino acids. Germline V CDR1 and CDR2: MNHEY, SVGAGI. CDR3: CASSSTGFSSYEQYF. The CDR3 region has the DNA TGTGCCAGCAGTTCAACAGGGTTTTCCTCCTACGAGCAGTACTTC.

The chain has TRBV18 and TRBJ1-6, with 7 bases lining up with TRBD1. The V and J ends lost 2 bases and 0 bases, in that order; junction bases with no gene match: 7. The CDR3 extends over 18 amino acids. Germline loops: CDR1 KGHSH, CDR2 LQKENI. The CDR3 here is CASSPRDSPISYNSPLHF. In DNA, the CDR3 is TGTGCCAGCTCACCAAGGGACAGCCCGATCTCCTATAATTCACCCCTCCACTTT.

In its sample, this clone was seen once. The chain employs TRBV7-2 and TRBJ1-3; no firm D call. V gave up 1 base and J gave up 9 bases, with 4 bases separating them. Germline values: CDR1 SGHTA, CDR2 FQGNSA. The CDR3 length is 11 residues. The CDR3 region has the DNA TGTGCCAGCAGCTTAGGGGGCACCATATATTTT. Translated: CASSLGGTIYF.

CDR3 coding DNA: TGCGCCAGCAGCCAAGAGGGGAGGTCAGATACGCAGTATTTT. Its protein is CASSQEGRSDTQYF. This rearrangement joins TRBV4-3 to TRBJ2-3, with D perhaps TRBD2 (6 bases). The germline V gene encodes CDR1 LGHNA and CDR2 YSLEER. The V gene lost 0 bases and the J gene lost 4 bases, with 8 bases spanning the gap. This CDR3 is 14 amino acids long.

This clone was seen only once. The V call is TRBV18, the J call TRBJ1-1; a weak D match, TRBD1 (6 bases). Looked up from germline, CDR1 is KGHSH and CDR2 is LQKENI. Trimming took off 0 bases at V and 3 bases at J, with 11 bases between the two ends. The CDR3 is made up of 15 amino acids. The CDR3 region has the DNA TGTGCCAGCTCACCACCTCACAGGGTAGACACTGAAGCTTTCTTT. This encodes CASSPPHRVDTEAFF.

This rearrangement joins TRBV5-8 to TRBJ2-5; no clear D gene. The V end lost 4 bases, the J end lost 1 base, and 8 bases lay between the germline ends. There are 13 residues in the CDR3. CDR1 SGHTS and CDR2 YDEGEE come from the germline V gene. The DNA of the CDR3 is TGTGCCAGCAGCCGTGACCCCCAAGAGACCCAGTACTTC. This codes for CASSRDPQETQYF. Full variable domain (rest looked up from reference TRBV5-8 and TRBJ2-5): EAGVTQSPTHLIKTRGQQATLRCSPISGHTSVYWYQQALGLGLQFLLWYDEGEERNRGNFPPRFSGRQFPNYSSELNVNALELEDSALYLCASSRDPQETQYFGPGTRLLVL.

This chain joins TRBV6-1 and TRBJ2-2; 7 bases are a match to TRBD1. The CDR3 totals 16 residues. Trimming took 3 bases from V and 5 from J; bases not matched to a gene: 9. Germline assignment: CDR1 MNHNS and CDR2 SASEGT. The CDR3 reads CASSDPPRQGTGELFF. The CDR3 DNA follows: TGTGCCAGCAGTGATCCCCCCCGACAGGGAACCGGGGAGCTGTTTTTT.